The T cell receptor (beta chain) under discussion was sequenced for a study of blood T cell repertoires in COVID-19. Whole-study context: Acute-phase and convalescent COVID-19 samples originated in the United States, Italy and Spain. Sample material is recorded as cDNA or gDNA derived from T cells, B-cell-depleted T cells, or PBMCs.

Per the authors' pipeline: Nucleated cell number was recorded as an estimate derived from reference gene primer amplification. Libraries were prepared by immunoSEQ multiplex PCR; TCRdb keeps only in-frame clonotypes and omits some of them. D and trimming were read from the DNA, whereas the V and J calls and clone size are those reported in that table. Of 90,000 to 120,000 clones in the sample, 84% were seen once. Germline V gene lookup returns CDR1 LNHNV and CDR2 YYDKDF (reference sequence). V lost 9 bases and J lost 7; bases outside the gene matches: 6. The CDR3 spans 13 residues. The sample consisted of peripheral blood. V usage is TRBV15 and J usage is TRBJ2-1; 10 bases map to TRBD2. The receptor's source is a human donor in a cohort sampled during active COVID-19. The CDR3 reads CATKRGGENEQFF. CDR3 nucleotides: TGTGCCACAAAGCGGGGGGGCGAGAATGAGCAGTTCTTC.